The 19 T cell receptor beta chains given below trace back to one sample, sequenced in a study of T cells in localized non-small cell lung cancer. Data came from immunoSEQ multiplex PCR; TCRdb stores just in-frame clones and leaves some out. The repertoire consists of around 29,000 clones, with 85% to 90% occurring once and the leading ten covering 10% to 15%. This specimen was peripheral blood, taken before any cancer treatment. These receptors were taken from a female donor older than 55 with stage III squamous cell lung carcinoma.

V gene TRBV5-6 combines with J gene TRBJ2-7; TRBD2 matches 9 bases. Trimming cost V 0 bases and J 4 bases; bases outside gene matches: 2. The germline V gene encodes CDR1 SGHDT and CDR2 YYEEEE. The CDR3 covers 14 residues. The DNA for the CDR3 is TGTGCCAGCAGCTTGGTTGCGGGAGGGTACGAGCAGTACTTC. Translating gives CASSLVAGGYEQYF.

The chain has TRBV28 and TRBJ2-7, with 7 bases fitting TRBD1. The CDR3 has 16 amino acids. Germline-derived CDR1 and CDR2 are MDHEN and SYDVKM. The J segment lost 2 bases and the V segment lost 3 bases, leaving 10 bases of the junction unmatched. The CDR3 spells CASSFSTNRGTYEQYF. The CDR3 coding sequence is TGTGCCAGCAGTTTTTCGACCAACAGGGGAACCTACGAGCAGTACTTC.

The chain carries TRBV6-1 and TRBJ2-5, with D possibly matching TRBD1 (6 bases). The V and J ends lost 7 bases and 4 bases respectively, with 7 bases between them. CDR1 and CDR2 from the germline V gene are MNHNS and SASEGT. The CDR3 is 11 amino acids. CDR3 DNA sequence: TGTGCCAGCACCAGGGGAGAGACCCAGTACTTC. Its protein product is CASTRGETQYF.

The genes are TRBV12-5 and TRBJ1-1, with D unclear. Germline values: CDR1 LGHNT, CDR2 FRNRAP. Trimming pared 5 bases from V and 5 bases from J, leaving 18 bases between. This CDR3 comprises 15 residues. The CDR3 spells CASGPPGAMGTEAFF. CDR3 bases: TGTGCTAGTGGTCCCCCAGGAGCAATGGGAACTGAAGCTTTCTTT.

The chain uses TRBV6-5 and TRBJ1-5; 7 bases are a match to TRBD1. The germline gives CDR1 MNHEY, CDR2 SVGAGI. V trimming: 8 bases; J trimming: 7 bases; junction bases outside the gene matches: 8. The CDR3 is 13 residues long. The CDR3 DNA is TGTGCCAGCTCGGACAGGACGGGACAGCCCCAGCATTTT. It translates to CASSDRTGQPQHF.

This clone was found once. The J gene is TRBJ2-4, the V gene TRBV29-1, with D maybe TRBD2 (5 bases). V was cut by 7 bases and J by 0 bases, with 16 bases left in between. The germline CDR1 and CDR2 sequences are SQVTM and ANQGSEA. The CDR3 has 15 residues. Here the CDR3 DNA reads TGCAGCGCGGAGGAGCGGATGCTAGCCAAAAACATTCAGTACTTC. It yields the protein CSAEERMLAKNIQYF.

Remarks on this clone: The same CDR3 also results from other DNA sequences found in this sample. This rearrangement joins TRBV9 to TRBJ2-2; TRBD2 matches 10 bases. CDR1 is SGDLS and CDR2 is YYNGEE in the germline V gene. This CDR3 is 20 amino acids long. Germline trimming cut 4 bases from V and 0 bases from J; bases unmatched to any gene: 15. The CDR3 region is CASSTSEGLAGETNTGELFF. DNA for the CDR3: TGTGCCAGCAGCACTAGCGAGGGGCTAGCGGGAGAAACGAACACCGGGGAGCTGTTTTTT.

This clone occurred once. This rearrangement joins TRBV5-6 to TRBJ1-4, with D tentatively TRBD1 (5 bases). The CDR3 consists of 16 residues. Germline CDR1 and CDR2: SGHDT and YYEEEE. The germline V and J ends were trimmed by 1 base and 3 bases, with 13 bases remaining between them. The CDR3 spells CASSLRRQQANEKLFF. In nucleotides, the CDR3 is TGTGCCAGCAGCTTGAGAAGGCAACAGGCTAATGAAAAACTGTTTTTT. Complete variable domain (other parts from reference TRBV5-6 and TRBJ1-4): DAGVTQSPTHLIKTRGQQVTLRCSPKSGHDTVSWYQQALGQGPQFIFQYYEEEERQRGNFPDRFSGHQFPNYSSELNVNALLLGDSALYLCASSLRRQQANEKLFFGSGTQLSVL.

The J gene is TRBJ2-7, the V gene TRBV7-2, with D uncertain. Trimming cost V 5 bases and J 0 bases, with 8 bases left between them. The length of the CDR3 is 13 residues. The germline CDR1 and CDR2 sequences are SGHTA and FQGNSA. The CDR3, as DNA: TGTGCCAGCAGCCCCCTCAACTCCTACGAGCAGTACTTC. Encoded protein: CASSPLNSYEQYF.

V usage is TRBV10-1 and J usage is TRBJ2-2; D may be TRBD2 (6 bases). V was pared by 3 bases and J by 4 bases, with 18 bases between. The CDR3 consists of 17 residues. Per germline, CDR1 WNHNN and CDR2 SYGVQD (reference sequence). CDR3: CASSDGGKGTPTGELFF. CDR3 DNA: TGCGCCAGCAGTGATGGGGGGAAAGGGACTCCCACCGGGGAGCTGTTTTTT.

The chain recombines TRBV19 with TRBJ1-3, with D perhaps TRBD1 (5 bases). The germline V and J ends were trimmed by 4 bases and 0 bases, with 10 bases remaining between them. The CDR3 extends over 15 amino acids. CDR1 LNHDA and CDR2 SQIVND come from the germline V gene (reference sequence). This CDR3 is CASSTRDLSGNTIYF. The CDR3 DNA is TGTGCCAGTAGTACCAGGGACCTCTCTGGAAACACCATATATTTT. The complete variable domain, with remaining parts taken from reference TRBV19 and TRBJ1-3, reads DGGITQSPKYLFRKEGQNVTLSCEQNLNHDAMYWYRQDPGQGLRLIYYSQIVNDFQKGDIAEGYSVSREKKESFPLTVTSAQKNPTAFYLCASSTRDLSGNTIYFGEGSWLTVV.

The J gene is TRBJ1-1, the V gene TRBV25-1, with D perhaps matching TRBD1 (5 bases). Germline V gene lookup returns CDR1 MGHDK and CDR2 SYGVNS. This CDR3 spans 13 amino acids. The V end was cut by 6 bases, the J end by 4 bases, with 12 bases between. CDR3 loop: CASRIAGGTEAFF. In DNA, the CDR3 is TGTGCCAGCAGAATAGCTGGGGGCACTGAAGCTTTCTTT.

V gene TRBV6-1 combines with J gene TRBJ2-3; a possible D gene is TRBD2 (6 bases). Deletions cut 7 bases from V and 2 bases from J, with 13 bases between. The germline V gene has CDR1 MNHNS and CDR2 SASEGT. The CDR3 covers 14 residues. CDR3 nucleotide sequence: TGTGCCAGCACTGCGGGACCCCCCACAGATACGCAGTATTTT. As protein: CASTAGPPTDTQYF.

This clone showed up just once. This chain links TRBV5-1 with TRBJ2-5; 7 bases match TRBD2. The germline V gene encodes CDR1 SGHRS and CDR2 YFSETQ. The CDR3 totals 14 residues. Trimming at V came to 0 bases and at J to 7 bases, leaving 6 bases not matched to a gene. CDR3 sequence (DNA): TGCGCCAGCAGCTTGGGCGGACTAGACGGGACCCAGTACTTC. This sequence encodes CASSLGGLDGTQYF.

The chain is built from TRBV29-1 and TRBJ1-2, with D possibly matching TRBD1 (6 bases). The CDR3 is 11 residues long. Germline V gene data show CDR1 as SQVTM and CDR2 as ANQGSEA. V gave up 4 bases and J gave up 6 bases, with 9 bases separating them. The CDR3 loop is CSVGDIDGYTF. Written as DNA, the CDR3 is TGCAGCGTTGGGGACATCGATGGCTACACCTTC.

The chain is built from TRBV19 and TRBJ2-3; TRBD2 matches at 8 bases. Germline CDR1 reads LNHDA; CDR2 reads SQIVND (reference sequence). CDR3 length equals 14 residues. Losses at the gene ends were 7 bases for V and 3 bases for J; bases not matched to a gene: 6. This CDR3 is CASNRAGDTDTQYF. The CDR3 DNA is TGTGCCAGTAATAGAGCGGGAGATACAGATACGCAGTATTTT.

V gene TRBV7-9 combines with J gene TRBJ2-2; tentatively, D is TRBD1 or TRBD2 (5 bases each). The CDR3 is 15 amino acids. CDR1 SEHNR and CDR2 FQNEAQ come from the germline V gene (reference sequence). V shed 5 bases and J shed 4 bases, with 14 bases lying between them. CDR3 amino acids: CASSPLRGGTGELFF. CDR3 coding DNA: TGTGCCAGCAGCCCCCTGAGGGGCGGCACCGGGGAGCTGTTTTTT.

The CDR3: CASSRPASQETQYF. CDR3 bases: TGCGCCAGCAGCCGCCCCGCCTCCCAAGAGACCCAGTACTTC. The chain uses TRBV4-1 and TRBJ2-5; D gene unclear. V lost 4 bases and J lost 1, with 10 bases in between. CDR1 is MGHRA and CDR2 is YSYEKL in the germline V gene. There are 14 residues in the CDR3.

The chain employs TRBV10-3 and TRBJ1-2, with D uncertain. CDR3 size: 12 residues. Trimming removed 3 bases from V and 1 base from J, with 3 bases in between. Germline CDR1 is ENHRY and CDR2 is SYGVKD. The CDR3 protein is CAISDSNYGYTF. As DNA, the CDR3 is TGTGCCATCAGTGACAGTAACTATGGCTACACCTTC.